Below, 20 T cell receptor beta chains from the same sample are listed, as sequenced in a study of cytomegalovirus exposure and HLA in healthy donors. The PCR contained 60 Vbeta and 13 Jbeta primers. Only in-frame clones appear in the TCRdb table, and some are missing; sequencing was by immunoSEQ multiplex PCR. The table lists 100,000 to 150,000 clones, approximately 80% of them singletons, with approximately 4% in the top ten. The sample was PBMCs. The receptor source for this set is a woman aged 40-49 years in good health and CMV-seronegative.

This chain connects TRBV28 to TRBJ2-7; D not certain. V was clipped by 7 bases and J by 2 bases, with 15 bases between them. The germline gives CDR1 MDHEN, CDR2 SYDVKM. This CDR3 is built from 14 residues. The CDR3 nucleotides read TGTGCCAGCACCCCCTCCCCAGAGGCCTACGAGCAGTACTTC. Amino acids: CASTPSPEAYEQYF.

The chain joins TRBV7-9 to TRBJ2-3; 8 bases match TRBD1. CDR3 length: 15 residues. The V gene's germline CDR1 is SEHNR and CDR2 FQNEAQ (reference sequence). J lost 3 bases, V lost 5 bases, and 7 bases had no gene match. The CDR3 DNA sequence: TGTGCCAGCAGCCCCGCAGGGGGCGGGACAGATACGCAGTATTTT. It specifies CASSPAGGGTDTQYF.

The CDR3 nucleotides are TGTGCCAGTAGTATTACCCGGGTACAGGGTGGAACCACTGAAGCTTTCTTT. Amino acid sequence: CASSITRVQGGTTEAFF. This chain joins TRBV19 and TRBJ1-1, with D tentatively TRBD1 (6 bases). The ends were cut back, 3 bases at V and 4 bases at J, with 21 bases in the middle. Germline assignment: CDR1 LNHDA and CDR2 SQIVND (reference sequence). This CDR3 is built from 17 residues.

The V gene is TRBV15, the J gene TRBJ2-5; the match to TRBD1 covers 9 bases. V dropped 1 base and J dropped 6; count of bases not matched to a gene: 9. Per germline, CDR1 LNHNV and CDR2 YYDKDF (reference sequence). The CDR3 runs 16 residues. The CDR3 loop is CATSRGPGQGVQTQYF. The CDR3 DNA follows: TGTGCCACCAGCAGAGGGCCGGGACAGGGCGTGCAGACCCAGTACTTC.

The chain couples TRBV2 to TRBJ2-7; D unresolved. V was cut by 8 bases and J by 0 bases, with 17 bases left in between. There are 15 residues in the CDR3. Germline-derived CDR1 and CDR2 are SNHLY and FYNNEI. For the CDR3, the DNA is TGTGCCAGCCTACCTGTGAGGTACGACTCCTACGAGCAGTACTTC. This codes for CASLPVRYDSYEQYF.

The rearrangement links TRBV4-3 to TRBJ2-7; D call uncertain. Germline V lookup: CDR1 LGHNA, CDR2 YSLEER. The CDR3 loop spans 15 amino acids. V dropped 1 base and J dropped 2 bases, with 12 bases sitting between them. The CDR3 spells CASSQVSHSPYEQYF. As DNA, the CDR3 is TGCGCCAGCAGCCAAGTAAGTCACAGCCCCTACGAGCAGTACTTC.

The CDR3 here is CSVALAGGPNNEQFF. In nucleotides, the CDR3 is TGCAGCGTGGCCCTAGCGGGGGGGCCCAACAATGAGCAGTTCTTC. The rearrangement uses TRBV29-1 and TRBJ2-1; 12 bases match TRBD2. There are 15 residues in the CDR3. J lost 5 bases, V lost 6 bases, and 8 bases had no gene match. Germline-derived CDR1 and CDR2 are SQVTM and ANQGSEA.

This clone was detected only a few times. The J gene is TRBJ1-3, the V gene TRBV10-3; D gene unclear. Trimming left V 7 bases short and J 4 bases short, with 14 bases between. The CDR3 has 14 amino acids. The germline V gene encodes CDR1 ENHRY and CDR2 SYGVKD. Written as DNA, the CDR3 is TGTGCCATCACCCCCCAAATGGGCGGAAACACCATATATTTT. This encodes CAITPQMGGNTIYF.

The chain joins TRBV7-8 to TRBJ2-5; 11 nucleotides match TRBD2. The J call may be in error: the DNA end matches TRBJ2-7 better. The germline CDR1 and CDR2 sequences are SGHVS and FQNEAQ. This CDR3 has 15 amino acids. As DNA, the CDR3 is TGTGCCAGCAGCTTAGTAGGGACTAGCGGATACGAGCAGTACTTC. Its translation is CASSLVGTSGYEQYF.

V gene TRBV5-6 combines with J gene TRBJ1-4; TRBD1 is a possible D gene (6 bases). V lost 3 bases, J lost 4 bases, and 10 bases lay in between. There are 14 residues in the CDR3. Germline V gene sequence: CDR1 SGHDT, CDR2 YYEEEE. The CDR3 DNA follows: TGTGCCAGCAGCTACCGGGACAATAATGAAAAACTGTTTTTT. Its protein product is CASSYRDNNEKLFF.

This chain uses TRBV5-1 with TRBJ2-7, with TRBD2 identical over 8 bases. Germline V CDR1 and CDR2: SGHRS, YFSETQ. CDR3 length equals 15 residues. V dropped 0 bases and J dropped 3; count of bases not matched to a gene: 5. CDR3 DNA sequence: TGCGCCAGCAGCTTGGATGGCGGGAGGATCTACGAGCAGTACTTC. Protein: CASSLDGGRIYEQYF.

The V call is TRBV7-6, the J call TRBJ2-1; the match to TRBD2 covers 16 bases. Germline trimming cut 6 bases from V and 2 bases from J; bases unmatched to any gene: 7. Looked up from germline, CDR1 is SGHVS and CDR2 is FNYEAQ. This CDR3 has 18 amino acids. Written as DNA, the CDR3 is TGTGCCAGCAGTAAAAGGGGACTAGCGGGAGGGCCCTACAATGAGCAGTTCTTC. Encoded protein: CASSKRGLAGGPYNEQFF.

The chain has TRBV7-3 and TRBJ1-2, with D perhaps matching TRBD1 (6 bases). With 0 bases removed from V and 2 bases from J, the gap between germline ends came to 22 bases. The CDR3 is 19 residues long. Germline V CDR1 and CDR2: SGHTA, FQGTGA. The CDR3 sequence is CASSLTIEDRGQRNYGYTF. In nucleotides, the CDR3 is TGTGCCAGCAGCTTAACGATTGAAGATCGCGGACAGCGAAACTATGGCTACACCTTC. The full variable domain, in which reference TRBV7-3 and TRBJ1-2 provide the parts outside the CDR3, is GAGVSQTPSNKVTEKGKYVELRCDPISGHTALYWYRQSLGQGPEFLIYFQGTGAADDSGLPNDRFFAVRPEGSVSTLKIQRTERGDSAVYLCASSLTIEDRGQRNYGYTFGSGTRLTVV.

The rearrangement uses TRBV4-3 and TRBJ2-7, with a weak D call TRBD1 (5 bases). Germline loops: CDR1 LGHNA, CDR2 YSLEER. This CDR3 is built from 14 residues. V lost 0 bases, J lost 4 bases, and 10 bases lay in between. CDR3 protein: CASSQEQGPYEQYF. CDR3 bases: TGCGCCAGCAGCCAAGAGCAGGGCCCTTACGAGCAGTACTTC.

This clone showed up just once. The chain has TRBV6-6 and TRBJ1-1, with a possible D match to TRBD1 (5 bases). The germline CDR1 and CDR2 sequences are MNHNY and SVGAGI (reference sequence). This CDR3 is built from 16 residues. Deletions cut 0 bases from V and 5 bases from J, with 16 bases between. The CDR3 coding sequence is TGTGCCAGCAGTTACTCGAAGGCTACGGGGGGAACTGAAGCTTTCTTT. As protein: CASSYSKATGGTEAFF.

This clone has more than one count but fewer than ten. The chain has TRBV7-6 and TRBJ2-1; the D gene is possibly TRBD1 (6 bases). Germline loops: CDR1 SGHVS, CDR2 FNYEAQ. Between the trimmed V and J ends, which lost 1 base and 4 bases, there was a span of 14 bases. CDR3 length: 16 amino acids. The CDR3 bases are TGTGCCAGCAGCTTAGGGCCAGGGGAAACTTACAATGAGCAGTTCTTC. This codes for CASSLGPGETYNEQFF.

The CDR3 is CASSSRTTSGNTDTQYF. The CDR3 nucleotides read TGCGCCAGCAGCTCCCGGACTACTAGCGGGAACACAGATACGCAGTATTTT. The chain combines TRBV5-1 with TRBJ2-3; 10 bases line up with TRBD2. The ends lost 3 bases at V and 2 bases at J; junction bases unmatched: 9. The CDR3 runs 17 residues. Germline V gene data show CDR1 as SGHRS and CDR2 as YFSETQ.

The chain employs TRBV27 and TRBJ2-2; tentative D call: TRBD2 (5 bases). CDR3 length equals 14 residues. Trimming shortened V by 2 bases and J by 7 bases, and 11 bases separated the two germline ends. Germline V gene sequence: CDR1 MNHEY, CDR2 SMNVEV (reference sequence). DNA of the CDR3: TGTGCCAGCAGTTTAGCGCGAGCGGTCGGGGAGCTGTTTTTT. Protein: CASSLARAVGELFF.

In nucleotides, the CDR3 is TGTGCCAGCAGCTCCTGGACTAGCGGAAGCACAGATACGCAGTATTTT. This encodes CASSSWTSGSTDTQYF. The chain employs TRBV2 and TRBJ2-3; the match to TRBD2 covers 10 bases. V shed 6 bases and J 0 bases; nucleotides not matched to a gene: 6. CDR3 length: 16 amino acids. Germline-derived CDR1 and CDR2 are SNHLY and FYNNEI. The whole variable domain, remainder taken from reference TRBV2 and TRBJ2-3, is EPEVTQTPSHQVTQMGQEVILRCVPISNHLYFYWYRQILGQKVEFLVSFYNNEISEKSEIFDDQFSVERPDGSNFTLKIRSTKLEDSAMYFCASSSWTSGSTDTQYFGPGTRLTVL.

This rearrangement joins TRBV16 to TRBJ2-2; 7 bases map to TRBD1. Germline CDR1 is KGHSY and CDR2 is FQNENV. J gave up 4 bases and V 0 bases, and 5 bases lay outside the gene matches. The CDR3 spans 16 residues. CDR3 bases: TGTGCCAGCAGCCAATCAAGAGGGGGCGGCACCGGGGAGCTGTTTTTT. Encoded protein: CASSQSRGGGTGELFF.